The clone carrying this T cell receptor (beta chain) was seen a few times. Antigen specificity is unknown. Here immunoSEQ multiplex PCR was the method, and the copy in TCRdb shows in-frame clones only, minus some. The sample includes 11,000 or so clones, more than 75% seen only once; the top ten take less than 2.5%. The ends lost 2 bases at V and 3 bases at J; junction bases unmatched: 8. The germline V gene encodes CDR1 SGHAT and CDR2 FQDESV (reference sequence). The CDR3 totals 16 residues. The record originates from a study of chemoradiotherapy in HPV16-positive cancers. The overall study: Candidate HPV-specific clones and shared TCR motifs came from two HPV16-positive patients.

The study's findings and limits: Non-HPV-specific T cells did not expand in tumors during treatment, whereas candidate HPV-specific clones and E7-related motifs did.

The receptor was derived from a human donor with HPV-associated anogenital cancer. Sample acquisition took place from a patient who underwent chemoradiotherapy. V and J are TRBV11-1 and TRBJ1-1; 8 nucleotides align to TRBD1. CDR3 protein: CASSLIFQGADTEAFF. The CDR3 coding sequence is TGTGCCAGCAGCTTAATTTTTCAGGGGGCGGACACTGAAGCTTTCTTT.